This T cell receptor beta chain was captured by sequencing in a study of identical twins (TCRdb year 2016). For the study in its entirety: TCR alpha and beta repertoires from monozygotic twins, unrelated adults of various ages and cord blood were deep-sequenced to test whether fetal clonotypes persist. Replicate twin experiments were performed at different times using different library preparation protocols to rule out contamination.

As regards this clonotype: Its antigen remains unidentified. Per-base qualities were not stored, and no clone one base away is much larger.

Library preparation was by 5' RACE. TCRdb records Illumina HiSeq 2000 as the sequencer. A universal primer binding site was added through template switching, and the final cDNA carried a unique molecular identifier so that TCR cDNA molecules could be counted accurately. Specific primers in the conserved constant-segment region were used to synthesize first-strand cDNA for the TCR alpha and beta chains. To control for contamination, every cDNA library was double barcoded, receiving both a SMART-Mk sample barcode and Illumina barcodes. TruSeq adapter sequences along with Illumina sample barcodes were introduced in two successive PCR steps. Sequencing of the TCR alpha and beta cDNA libraries was done on the Illumina HiSeq platform using custom primers. From the authors' description of their analysis: MiGEC was used to process raw reads and extract unique molecular identifiers, and MiXCR was used to find CDR3 positions. For each individual, recombination models were inferred using an EM algorithm with the repgenHMM and IGoR tools. The tcR package in R was used for shared clonotype analysis, with sharing normalized by the product of cloneset sizes. To study raw recombination free of thymic and clonal selection effects, out-of-frame nonproductive sequences were analyzed. Clones were called with MiXCR by TCRdb after fastp trimmed the public reads at Q25, and only in-frame beta chains were retained. Entries are consolidated by CDR3 protein sequence, retaining the most common genes and DNA. The V and J calls were determined by TCRdb, not by the authors. Recorded for this sample are 400,000 to 500,000 distinct CDR3 sequences; 13% to 15% of them occurred a single time. The top ten hold 0.98% of the sample.

Broad study findings and their caveats: Compared with coincidental sharing between unrelated individuals, out-of-frame TCR alpha sequences shared between twins had an excess of sequences with low generation probability. Out-of-frame TCR alpha sharing in monozygotic twins was systematically underestimated by recombination models, whereas sharing between unrelated individuals was in agreement with the recombination models. Invariant T cells such as MAIT and iNKT could partly confound zero-insertion analyses, though diverse VJ usage argued against this for most clonotypes. Fewer insertions were carried by abundant cord blood beta clonotypes, a similar but weaker trend appeared in young adult naive repertoires, and no such trend appeared in memory repertoires. A weaker excess of twin sharing was found in beta out-of-frame sequences because the signal-to-noise ratio was lowered by fewer shared sequences. Conclusions relied on cross-sectional statistical analysis, since the same donors could not be followed over many years.

Only healthy Caucasian donors were included. The twin cohort comprised three pairs of female monozygotic twins, all aged roughly 18 to 29 years. Positive isolation kits from Invitrogen were used to isolate CD4+ and CD8+ T cell populations. This sample was shared with a second study, whose subject was yellow fever vaccine responses in identical twins. As noted in the second study: The authors reported that the T cell response to vaccination in identical twins appeared partly convergent and partly personalized. Focusing on identical twins, the study followed the T cell clones that responded to the vaccine, and did so with precision.

Input material: CD4+ T cells sorted from blood. The receptor comes from a woman aged 18 to 35 in good health.

Here the CDR3 is given as CASSVQGEGTGELFF. The DNA sequence is as follows: TGTGCCAGCAGCGTACAGGGTGAAGGCACCGGGGAGCTGTTTTTT. The sequence links TRBV9 to TRBJ2-2, with a tentative D gene TRBD1 over 5 matching bases. The junction shows trimming of 1 base on V and 4 bases on J, plus 11 bases between the germline ends. CDR1 SGDLS and CDR2 YYNGEE were looked up in the germline V gene. The CDR3 covers 15 residues, taking in both the cysteine and the phenylalanine. The kept DNA is CDR3 alone, 45 bases in frame from the first base.